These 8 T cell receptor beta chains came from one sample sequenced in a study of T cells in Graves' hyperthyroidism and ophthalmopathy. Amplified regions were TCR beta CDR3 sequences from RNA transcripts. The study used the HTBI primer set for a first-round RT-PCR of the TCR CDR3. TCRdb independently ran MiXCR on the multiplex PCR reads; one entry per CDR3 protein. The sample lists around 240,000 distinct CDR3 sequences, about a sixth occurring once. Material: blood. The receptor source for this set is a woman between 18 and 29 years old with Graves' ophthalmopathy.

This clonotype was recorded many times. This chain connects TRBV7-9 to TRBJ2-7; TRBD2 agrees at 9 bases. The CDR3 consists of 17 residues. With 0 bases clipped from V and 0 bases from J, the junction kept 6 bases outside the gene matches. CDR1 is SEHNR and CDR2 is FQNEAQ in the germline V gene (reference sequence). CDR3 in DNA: TGTGCCAGCAGCTTAGCCAGCGGGGGGTTCAGCTCCTACGAGCAGTACTTC. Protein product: CASSLASGGFSSYEQYF.

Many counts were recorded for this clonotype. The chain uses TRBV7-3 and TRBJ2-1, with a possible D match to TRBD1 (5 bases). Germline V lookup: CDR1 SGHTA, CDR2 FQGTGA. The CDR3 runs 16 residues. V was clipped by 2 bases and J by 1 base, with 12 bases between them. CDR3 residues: CASSLSAGQSYNEQFF. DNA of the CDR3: TGTGCCAGCAGCTTATCGGCAGGGCAGTCCTACAATGAGCAGTTCTTC.

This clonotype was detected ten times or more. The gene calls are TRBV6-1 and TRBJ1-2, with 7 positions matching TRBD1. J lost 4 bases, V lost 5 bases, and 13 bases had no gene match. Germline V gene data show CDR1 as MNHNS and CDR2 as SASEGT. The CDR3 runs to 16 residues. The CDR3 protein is CASSTVRQGDLYGYTF. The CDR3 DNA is TGTGCCAGCAGTACTGTTCGACAGGGCGATCTCTATGGCTACACCTTC.

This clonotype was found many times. The CDR3 region has the DNA TGTGCCAGCAGCCCATACGGACTAGCGTTCGACGGCGAGCAGTTCTTC. It specifies CASSPYGLAFDGEQFF. The chain is built from TRBV7-9 and TRBJ2-1; 9 bases are shared with TRBD2. Unmatched junction bases numbered 15, after V lost 5 bases and J lost 10 bases. Germline V gene sequence: CDR1 SEHNR, CDR2 FQNEAQ (reference sequence). The CDR3 runs to 16 residues.

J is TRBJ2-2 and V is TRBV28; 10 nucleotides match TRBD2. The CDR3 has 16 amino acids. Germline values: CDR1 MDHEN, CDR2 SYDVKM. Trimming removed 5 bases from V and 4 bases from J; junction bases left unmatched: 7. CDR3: CASSTNLAGVTGELFF. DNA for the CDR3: TGTGCCAGCAGTACTAACCTAGCGGGAGTCACCGGGGAGCTGTTTTTT. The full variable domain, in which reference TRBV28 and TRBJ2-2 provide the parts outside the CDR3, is DVKVTQSSRYLVKRTGEKVFLECVQDMDHENMFWYRQDPGLGLRLIYFSYDVKMKEKGDIPEGYSVSREKKERFSLILESASTNQTSMYLCASSTNLAGVTGELFFGEGSRLTVL.

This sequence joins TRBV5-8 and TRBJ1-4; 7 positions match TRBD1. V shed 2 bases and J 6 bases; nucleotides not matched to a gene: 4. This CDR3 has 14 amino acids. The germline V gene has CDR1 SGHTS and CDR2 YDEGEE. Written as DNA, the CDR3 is TGTGCCAGCAGCTTTAGACAGGGTGATGAAAAACTGTTTTTT. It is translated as CASSFRQGDEKLFF. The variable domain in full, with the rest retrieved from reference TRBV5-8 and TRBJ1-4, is EAGVTQSPTHLIKTRGQQATLRCSPISGHTSVYWYQQALGLGLQFLLWYDEGEERNRGNFPPRFSGRQFPNYSSELNVNALELEDSALYLCASSFRQGDEKLFFGSGTQLSVL.

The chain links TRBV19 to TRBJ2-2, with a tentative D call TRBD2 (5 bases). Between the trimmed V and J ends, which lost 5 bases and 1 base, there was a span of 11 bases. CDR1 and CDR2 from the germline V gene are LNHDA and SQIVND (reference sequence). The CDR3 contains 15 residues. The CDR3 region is CASSSFSGNTGELFF. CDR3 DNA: TGTGCCAGTAGTTCCTTCAGCGGGAACACCGGGGAGCTGTTTTTT.

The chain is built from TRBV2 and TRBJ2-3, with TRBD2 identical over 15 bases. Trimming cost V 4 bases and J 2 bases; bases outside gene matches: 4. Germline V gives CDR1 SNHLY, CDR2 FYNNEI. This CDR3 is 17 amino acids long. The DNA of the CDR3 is TGTGCCAGCAGTGGGGGGACTAGCGGGGGGTCCACAGATACGCAGTATTTT. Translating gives CASSGGTSGGSTDTQYF.